Below are 16 T cell receptor beta chains sequenced from a single sample in a study of OX40 agonist ivuxolimab in advanced cancers. The table came from immunoSEQ multiplex PCR; TCRdb's copy has only in-frame clones and leaves some out. The table has approximately 52,000 clones, 94% seen once; the top ten hold 10% to 15%. The sample in question was CD4+ or CD8+ T cells sorted from blood, obtained in a trial of the OX40 agonist ivuxolimab. Receptors originate from an adult with an advanced solid tumor such as melanoma, head and neck, liver or kidney cancer.

The chain has TRBV7-9 and TRBJ2-1; D gene unclear. The CDR3 contains 13 residues. In germline, CDR1 is SEHNR, CDR2 FQNEAQ (reference sequence). V dropped 2 bases and J dropped 6 bases, with 8 bases sitting between them. The CDR3 protein is CASSLSGRNEQFF. In nucleotides, the CDR3 is TGTGCCAGCAGCTTATCAGGTCGCAATGAGCAGTTCTTC.

The CDR3 bases are TGTGCCAGCAGTGATCCGACTAGCAATGAGCAGTTCTTC. Its translation is CASSDPTSNEQFF. The chain couples TRBV25-1 to TRBJ2-1; maybe TRBD2 (6 bases). This CDR3 spans 13 amino acids. Germline V gene data show CDR1 as MGHDK and CDR2 as SYGVNS. The V end lost 3 bases, the J end lost 6 bases, and 9 bases lay between the germline ends.

The rearrangement joins TRBV18 to TRBJ2-7, with D maybe TRBD1 (6 bases). The germline V gene has CDR1 KGHSH and CDR2 LQKENI. The length of the CDR3 is 15 residues. Trimming cost V 3 bases and J 1 base, with 13 bases left between them. In DNA form, the CDR3 reads TGTGCCAGCTCACCGGGGCCCAGGGGATCCTACGAGCAGTACTTC. This gives the protein CASSPGPRGSYEQYF.

This clone has just one count. This chain uses TRBV9 with TRBJ2-5; perhaps TRBD2 as D (5 bases). The germline V and J ends were trimmed by 4 bases and 0 bases, with 10 bases remaining between them. The CDR3 is made up of 14 amino acids. Germline V gives CDR1 SGDLS, CDR2 YYNGEE. CDR3 bases: TGTGCCAGCAGCTCCACCGGGAACCAAGAGACCCAGTACTTC. Protein: CASSSTGNQETQYF.

The rearrangement uses TRBV9 and TRBJ2-1, with TRBD1 as a possible D gene (6 bases). The CDR3 is 17 residues long. Trimming cost V 4 bases and J 0 bases, with 17 bases left between them. Germline V lookup: CDR1 SGDLS, CDR2 YYNGEE. The CDR3 DNA reads as TGTGCCAGCAGCCATTCAGTGCAGGGGAGCTCCTACAATGAGCAGTTCTTC. Its protein product is CASSHSVQGSSYNEQFF. The complete variable domain, with remaining parts taken from reference TRBV9 and TRBJ2-1, reads DSGVTQTPKHLITATGQRVTLRCSPRSGDLSVYWYQQSLDQGLQFLIQYYNGEERAKGNILERFSAQQFPDLHSELNLSSLELGDSALYFCASSHSVQGSSYNEQFFGPGTRLTVL.

The chain links TRBV7-2 to TRBJ1-1; D is possibly TRBD1 (6 bases). The CDR3 runs 13 residues. CDR1 and CDR2 (germline): SGHTA, FQGNSA. Trimming left V 3 bases short and J 4 bases short, with 9 bases between. The CDR3 sequence: CASSFSGATEAFF. CDR3 sequence (DNA): TGTGCCAGCAGCTTTTCAGGGGCCACTGAAGCTTTCTTT.

V is TRBV28 and J is TRBJ2-7; TRBD1 aligns across 11 bases. CDR1 is MDHEN and CDR2 is SYDVKM in the germline V gene. The CDR3 extends over 15 amino acids. V shed 4 bases, J shed 1 base, and the junction held 3 bases outside the gene matches. CDR3 sequence: CASSSGTGGSYEQYF. CDR3 sequence (DNA): TGTGCCAGCAGTTCCGGGACAGGGGGGTCCTACGAGCAGTACTTC.

V and J are TRBV27 and TRBJ2-7, with D possibly being TRBD1 (6 bases). Deletions cut 8 bases from V and 3 bases from J, with 17 bases between. There are 14 residues in the CDR3. In germline, CDR1 is MNHEY, CDR2 SMNVEV (reference sequence). The CDR3 region has the DNA TGTGCCAGCGCCCCACAGGGTCCTATCTACGAGCAGTACTTC. Amino acids: CASAPQGPIYEQYF.

Comments on this clone: The same CDR3 also results from other DNA sequences found in this sample. The chain has TRBV7-9 and TRBJ2-6; D is undetermined. V lost 3 bases and J 4 bases, leaving 4 bases between the germline ends. CDR3 length equals 13 residues. Germline CDR1 SEHNR, CDR2 FQNEAQ (reference sequence). This CDR3 reads CASSLGGANVLTF. The CDR3 DNA reads as TGTGCCAGCAGCTTGGGAGGGGCCAACGTCCTGACTTTC.

The chain employs TRBV4-1 and TRBJ2-7; D not resolved. Looked up from germline, CDR1 is MGHRA and CDR2 is YSYEKL. This CDR3 has 13 amino acids. Between the trimmed V and J ends, which lost 0 bases and 2 bases, there was a span of 5 bases. The CDR3 nucleotides read TGCGCCAGCAGCCAAGATTCCCCCTACGAGCAGTACTTC. Translating gives CASSQDSPYEQYF.

The gene calls are TRBV4-3 and TRBJ1-1; D gene uncertain. V shed 0 bases and J shed 4 bases, with 18 bases lying between them. The germline V gene has CDR1 LGHNA and CDR2 YSLEER. There are 17 residues in the CDR3. CDR3 protein: CASSQDYEGLKGTEAFF. The CDR3 nucleotides are TGCGCCAGCAGCCAAGATTATGAGGGATTAAAGGGCACTGAAGCTTTCTTT.

This chain joins TRBV19 and TRBJ2-2, with D unclear. Germline V CDR1 and CDR2: LNHDA, SQIVND (reference sequence). V lost 5 bases, J lost 6 bases, and 10 bases lay in between. The CDR3 covers 13 residues. CDR3 nucleotides: TGTGCCAGTAGTCGTGTCTACCCCGGGGAGCTGTTTTTT. As protein: CASSRVYPGELFF. The whole variable domain, remainder taken from reference TRBV19 and TRBJ2-2, is DGGITQSPKYLFRKEGQNVTLSCEQNLNHDAMYWYRQDPGQGLRLIYYSQIVNDFQKGDIAEGYSVSREKKESFPLTVTSAQKNPTAFYLCASSRVYPGELFFGEGSRLTVL.

This rearrangement joins TRBV6-5 to TRBJ2-6; the D gene is possibly TRBD1 (6 bases). CDR3 length: 15 residues. Per the germline V gene, CDR1 is MNHEY and CDR2 is SVGAGI. Trimming left V 4 bases short and J 0 bases short, with 7 bases between. The CDR3 DNA is TGTGCCAGCAGTTGGGACAACTCTGGGGCCAACGTCCTGACTTTC. Its protein product is CASSWDNSGANVLTF.

CDR3 protein: CASSPRLAGRYEQYF. The CDR3 DNA is TGTGCCAGCAGCCCCCGACTAGCGGGACGGTACGAGCAGTACTTC. The chain has TRBV7-9 and TRBJ2-7; 11 bases fit TRBD2. From germline, CDR1 is SEHNR and CDR2 FQNEAQ (reference sequence). The CDR3 spans 15 residues. V trimming: 5 bases; J trimming: 4 bases; junction bases outside the gene matches: 7.

This chain uses TRBV5-1 with TRBJ1-1; D is ambiguous. The V end lost 3 bases, the J end lost 10 bases, and 10 bases lay between the germline ends. The CDR3 is 11 amino acids. Germline CDR1 reads SGHRS; CDR2 reads YFSETQ. The CDR3 DNA is TGCGCCAGCAGCTACGGGAGCTCAGCTTTCTTT. It translates to CASSYGSSAFF.

This clone has just one count. This chain links TRBV2 with TRBJ1-4, with D maybe TRBD1 (6 bases). CDR3 size: 14 residues. CDR1 is SNHLY and CDR2 is FYNNEI in the germline V gene. The V and J ends lost 6 bases and 8 bases respectively, with 16 bases between them. Here the CDR3 reads CASRGTGYGEKLFF. In nucleotides, the CDR3 is TGTGCCAGCAGGGGTACAGGGTATGGGGAAAAACTGTTTTTT.